The rows below give T cell receptor beta chains drawn from one sample of a study of T cells in Graves' hyperthyroidism and ophthalmopathy. TCRdb passed the multiplex PCR reads through MiXCR, listing each CDR3 protein once. The table has approximately 300,000 distinct CDR3 sequences, approximately 19% seen once. The sample comprised blood. These receptors originate from a man in his forties or fifties with Graves' ophthalmopathy. Both conserved end residues are part of each CDR3. The D gene is left open where the match is weak. Part of the rows lack a size; the others show once, few, many or a class for expanded clones.

CDR3nt: TGTGCCAGCAGTGCGCAGGGAGGGGCCCAAGAGACCCAGTACTTC
CDR3aa: CASSAQGGAQETQYF
d_gene: TRBD2
len: 15
abundance: few
v_gene: TRBV2
j_gene: TRBJ2-5

CDR3nt: TGCAGTGCTAGAGTCGGACAAACGTACTATGGCTACACCTTC
CDR3aa: CSARVGQTYYGYTF
d_gene: -
len: 14
abundance: many
v_gene: TRBV20-1
j_gene: TRBJ1-2

CDR3nt: TGCAGTGCTAGGTCGCAGCACAATCAGCCCCAGCATTTT
CDR3aa: CSARSQHNQPQHF
d_gene: -
len: 13
abundance: many
v_gene: TRBV20-1
j_gene: TRBJ1-5

CDR3nt: TGCGCCAGCAGCGGGGACGGAAACACCGGGGAGCTGTTTTTT
CDR3aa: CASSGDGNTGELFF
d_gene: -
len: 14
abundance: -
v_gene: TRBV5-1
j_gene: TRBJ2-2

CDR3nt: TGTGCCAGCAGCCCCGGCCTTAAGGGCTACGAGCAGTACTTC
CDR3aa: CASSPGLKGYEQYF
d_gene: -
len: 14
abundance: -
v_gene: TRBV6-1
j_gene: TRBJ2-7

CDR3nt: TGTGCCAGCAGCTCCGACAGTGAGCAGTTCTTC
CDR3aa: CASSSDSEQFF
d_gene: -
len: 11
abundance: -
v_gene: TRBV7-8
j_gene: TRBJ2-1

CDR3nt: TGTGCCACGTCTGACAGGTCTAACTATGGCTACACCTTC
CDR3aa: CATSDRSNYGYTF
d_gene: -
len: 13
abundance: -
v_gene: TRBV24-1
j_gene: TRBJ1-2

CDR3nt: TGTGCCAGCAGCGTAACGACAGGGAACAATCAGCCCCAGCATTTT
CDR3aa: CASSVTTGNNQPQHF
d_gene: TRBD1
len: 15
abundance: many
v_gene: TRBV7-2
j_gene: TRBJ1-5

CDR3nt: TGTGCCTGGGACAGGTATGGAGAGGGCTACACCTTC
CDR3aa: CAWDRYGEGYTF
d_gene: -
len: 12
abundance: few
v_gene: TRBV30
j_gene: TRBJ1-2

CDR3nt: TGTGCCAGCAGTTTTGAAGATACGCAGTATTTT
CDR3aa: CASSFEDTQYF
d_gene: -
len: 11
abundance: -
v_gene: TRBV28
j_gene: TRBJ2-3

CDR3nt: TGTGCCAGCAGTGCGGCGGGACTAGGCGAGACCCAGTACTTC
CDR3aa: CASSAAGLGETQYF
d_gene: TRBD2
len: 14
abundance: many
v_gene: TRBV2
j_gene: TRBJ2-5

CDR3nt: TGTGCCAGTAGGATCGGACAGGAAGGAGAAGCTTTCTTT
CDR3aa: CASRIGQEGEAFF
d_gene: TRBD1
len: 13
abundance: -
v_gene: TRBV19
j_gene: TRBJ1-1

CDR3nt: TGCGCCAGCAGCGGGACAGGGCGGGAAAAACTGTTTTTT
CDR3aa: CASSGTGREKLFF
d_gene: TRBD1
len: 13
abundance: -
v_gene: TRBV5-1
j_gene: TRBJ1-4

CDR3nt: TGTGCCAGCAGCCAAGTGACAGCTAATTCACCCCTCCACTTT
CDR3aa: CASSQVTANSPLHF
d_gene: -
len: 14
abundance: many
v_gene: TRBV3-1
j_gene: TRBJ1-6

CDR3nt: TGTGCCAGCGGCCAGGGAACTGAAGCTTTCTTT
CDR3aa: CASGQGTEAFF
d_gene: -
len: 11
abundance: -
v_gene: TRBV9
j_gene: TRBJ1-1

CDR3nt: TGCGCCAGCAGCCAAGCGGATCAGCCCCAGCATTTT
CDR3aa: CASSQADQPQHF
d_gene: -
len: 12
abundance: -
v_gene: TRBV4-1
j_gene: TRBJ1-5

CDR3nt: TGTGCCAGCAGCGACGTCTGGGACAGGGGTGAAAAACTGTTTTTT
CDR3aa: CASSDVWDRGEKLFF
d_gene: TRBD1
len: 15
abundance: few
v_gene: TRBV11-2
j_gene: TRBJ1-4